These 9 T cell receptor beta chains came from one sample sequenced in a study of neurological immune-mediated disorders. Noted time point: longitudinal time-point 2. TCRdb analysed the 5' RACE reads with MiXCR anew, one entry per CDR3 protein. The sample shows about 80,000 distinct CDR3 sequences, 5.8% of them seen only once. What was sequenced was PBMCs. All receptors derive from a woman aged 60 to 75 with multiple sclerosis.

V and J are TRBV18 and TRBJ1-6, with a tentative D call TRBD1 (5 bases). This CDR3 has 14 amino acids. The germline V gene encodes CDR1 KGHSH and CDR2 LQKENI. V lost 3 bases and J 8 bases, leaving 11 bases between the germline ends. CDR3: CASSPTVIDSPLHF. CDR3 DNA: TGTGCCAGCTCACCGACAGTGATTGATTCACCCCTCCACTTT. The full variable domain, in which reference TRBV18 and TRBJ1-6 provide the parts outside the CDR3, is NAGVMQNPRHLVRRRGQEARLRCSPMKGHSHVYWYRQLPEEGLKFMVYLQKENIIDESGMPKERFSAEFPKEGPSILRIQQVVRGDSAAYFCASSPTVIDSPLHFGNGTRLTVT.

This clonotype was observed at least ten times. This chain connects TRBV9 to TRBJ2-5, with 11 positions matching TRBD2. The V and J ends lost 0 bases and 0 bases, in that order; junction bases with no gene match: 1. CDR1 and CDR2 (germline): SGDLS, YYNGEE. CDR3 length: 16 amino acids. The CDR3 reads CASSVASGGHQETQYF. The CDR3 DNA sequence: TGTGCCAGCAGCGTAGCTAGCGGGGGGCACCAAGAGACCCAGTACTTC. Together with reference TRBV9 and TRBJ2-5, the CDR3 gives the full variable domain: DSGVTQTPKHLITATGQRVTLRCSPRSGDLSVYWYQQSLDQGLQFLIQYYNGEERAKGNILERFSAQQFPDLHSELNLSSLELGDSALYFCASSVASGGHQETQYFGPGTRLLVL.

V gene TRBV25-1 combines with J gene TRBJ1-1; D might be TRBD1 (5 bases). Deletions cut 6 bases from V and 4 bases from J, with 15 bases between. The CDR3 has 14 residues. CDR1 and CDR2 from the germline V gene are MGHDK and SYGVNS. CDR3 protein: CASRWGNRGTEAFF. As DNA, the CDR3 is TGTGCCAGCAGATGGGGGAATCGTGGCACTGAAGCTTTCTTT.

This clonotype was seen ten or more times. J is TRBJ2-1 and V is TRBV6-5; D uncertain. In germline, CDR1 is MNHEY, CDR2 SVGAGI. V lost 6 bases and J lost 10, with 19 bases in between. The CDR3 is made up of 14 amino acids. CDR3 in amino acids: CASRDPGPSREQFF. CDR3 DNA: TGTGCCAGCAGAGACCCGGGCCCTTCTCGGGAGCAGTTCTTC.

This clonotype was picked up many times. The rearrangement uses TRBV29-1 and TRBJ2-5, with TRBD1 matching over 7 bases. There are 12 residues in the CDR3. Germline-derived CDR1 and CDR2 are SQVTM and ANQGSEA. Trimming removed 4 bases from V and 5 bases from J; junction bases left unmatched: 4. CDR3 sequence reads: CSVGQGGETQYF. For the CDR3, the DNA is TGCAGCGTTGGACAGGGTGGGGAGACCCAGTACTTC.

This clonotype was picked up many times. V and J are TRBV12-3 or TRBV12-4 and TRBJ2-3, with 11 positions matching TRBD2. This CDR3 spans 14 amino acids. After removal of 6 bases from V and 3 bases from J, the junction contained 2 bases not matched to a gene. The CDR3 DNA reads as TGTGCCAGCAGCGGGACTAGCGGAACAGATACGCAGTATTTT. Its protein is CASSGTSGTDTQYF.

In this sample, this clonotype turned up many times. The rearrangement links TRBV29-1 to TRBJ1-2; D remains unclear. The CDR3 runs to 13 residues. Germline V gives CDR1 SQVTM, CDR2 ANQGSEA. Trimming cost V 3 bases and J 6 bases, with 14 bases left between them. The CDR3 DNA reads as TGCAGCGTTGAGGTCCCTACAAGCCATGGCTACACCTTC. Its translation: CSVEVPTSHGYTF.

This clonotype was counted only a few times. The chain employs TRBV6-6 and TRBJ1-4; 9 bases are a match to TRBD1. This CDR3 is 14 amino acids long. Germline CDR1 is MNHNY and CDR2 is SVGAGI (reference sequence). V was pared by 6 bases and J by 8 bases, with 7 bases of the junction left unmatched. CDR3 DNA sequence: TGTGCCAGCAGACCGGGACAGGGATCCGAAAAACTGTTTTTT. Translation: CASRPGQGSEKLFF.

The chain is built from TRBV28 and TRBJ1-1, with D hard to call. The CDR3 has 14 residues. Per the germline V gene, CDR1 is MDHEN and CDR2 is SYDVKM. V gave up 3 bases and J gave up 1 base, with 9 bases separating them. The CDR3 loop is CASSLGTGNTEAFF. CDR3 sequence (DNA): TGTGCCAGCAGTTTGGGTACGGGGAACACTGAAGCTTTCTTT.